This TCR beta chain is from a study of blood T cell repertoires in COVID-19. Measured with immunoSEQ multiplex PCR; TCRdb has only the in-frame clones, and not every one. The data show about 180,000 clones, 70% to 90% seen once. The ends were cut back, 1 base at V and 0 bases at J, with 7 bases in the middle. The CDR3 has 15 amino acids. The germline V gene has CDR1 KGHSH and CDR2 LQKENI. The sequence was collected from a man between 65 and 85 years old with active or convalescent COVID-19. V gene TRBV18 combines with J gene TRBJ2-1; maybe TRBD1 (6 bases). The material sequenced was peripheral blood. CDR3: CASSPQDSSYNEQFF. For the CDR3, the DNA is TGTGCCAGCTCACCACAGGACAGCTCCTACAATGAGCAGTTCTTC.